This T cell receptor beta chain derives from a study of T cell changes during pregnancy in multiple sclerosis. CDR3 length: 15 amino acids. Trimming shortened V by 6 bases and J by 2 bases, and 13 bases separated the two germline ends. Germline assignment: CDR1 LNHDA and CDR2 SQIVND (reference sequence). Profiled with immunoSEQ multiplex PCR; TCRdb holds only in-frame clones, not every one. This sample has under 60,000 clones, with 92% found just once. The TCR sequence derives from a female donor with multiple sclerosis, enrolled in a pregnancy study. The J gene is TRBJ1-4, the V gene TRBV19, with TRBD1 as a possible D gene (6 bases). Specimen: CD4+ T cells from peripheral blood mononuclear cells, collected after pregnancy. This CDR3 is CASRPGQLTNEKLFF. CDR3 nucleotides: TGTGCCAGTAGGCCGGGACAACTGACTAATGAAAAACTGTTTTTT. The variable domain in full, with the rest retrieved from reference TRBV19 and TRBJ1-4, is DGGITQSPKYLFRKEGQNVTLSCEQNLNHDAMYWYRQDPGQGLRLIYYSQIVNDFQKGDIAEGYSVSREKKESFPLTVTSAQKNPTAFYLCASRPGQLTNEKLFFGSGTQLSVL.